These 29 T cell receptor beta chains came from one sample sequenced in a study of neurological immune-mediated disorders. TCRdb re-derived calls from the 5' RACE reads in MiXCR, one entry per CDR3 protein. This sample carries 45,000 to 55,000 distinct CDR3 sequences, around 3.5% of them seen once, and the ten largest clones take around 5.6%. Input material: PBMCs. The receptors here all came from a man in his forties with multiple sclerosis.

The sample holds a few counts of this clonotype. V and J are TRBV20-1 and TRBJ1-4, with D maybe TRBD1 (5 bases). Germline CDR1 DFQATT, CDR2 SNEGSKA (reference sequence). The length of the CDR3 is 12 residues. V lost 6 bases and J 8 bases, leaving 13 bases between the germline ends. CDR3 bases: TGCAGTGCCCTTCAAAAGGGGGAAAAACTGTTTTTT. The encoded protein is CSALQKGEKLFF.

This clonotype was counted only a few times. A much more abundant neighbour one base away suggests this may be a read error. The rearrangement uses TRBV29-1 and TRBJ1-1, with D unclear. Germline assignment: CDR1 SQVTM and CDR2 ANQGSEA. V was clipped by 2 bases and J by 1 base, with 8 bases between them. The CDR3 consists of 13 residues. The CDR3, as DNA: TGCAGCGTTGAAACCAAGGGGAACACTGAAGCTTTCTTT. Its translation is CSVETKGNTEAFF.

This clonotype showed up many times. This chain joins TRBV6-2 or TRBV6-3 and TRBJ1-5; perhaps TRBD1 as D (6 bases). CDR1 and CDR2 (germline): MNHEY, SVGEGT. This CDR3 has 17 amino acids. The V end lost 3 bases, the J end lost 0 bases, and 15 bases lay between the germline ends. Here the CDR3 DNA reads TGTGCCAGCAGTTATCCCGTCAGGGGCCTTAGCAATCAGCCCCAGCATTTT. It codes for CASSYPVRGLSNQPQHF.

This clonotype was counted at least ten times. This chain's CDR3 is CSVSETGLETQYF. Written as DNA, the CDR3 is TGCAGCGTTTCTGAAACAGGGCTAGAGACCCAGTACTTC. This rearrangement joins TRBV29-1 to TRBJ2-5; weak D call: TRBD1 (6 bases). The V end was cut by 5 bases, the J end by 4 bases, with 14 bases between. The germline gives CDR1 SQVTM, CDR2 ANQGSEA. There are 13 residues in the CDR3.

This clonotype was detected a few times. Written as DNA, the CDR3 is TGTGCCAGCAGCAAAGCGGGTTACAGGCGGAACAATCAGCCCCAGCATTTT. Translated, it gives CASSKAGYRRNNQPQHF. J is TRBJ1-5 and V is TRBV21-1; the D call of TRBD1 is as the table states it, not checked on the DNA. TRBV21-1 is annotated as a pseudogene. The CDR3 extends over 17 amino acids.

This clonotype was recorded at least ten times. J is TRBJ2-2 and V is TRBV7-3; no reliable D call. Germline V gene data show CDR1 as SGHTA and CDR2 as FQGTGA. V gave up 5 bases and J gave up 5 bases, with 15 bases separating them. The CDR3 runs 15 residues. The CDR3 nucleotides read TGTGCCAGCAGCCTAGGAACAGTTGATACCGGGGAGCTGTTTTTT. This codes for CASSLGTVDTGELFF.

This clonotype appeared many times. V gene TRBV7-2 combines with J gene TRBJ2-3; D might be TRBD1 (5 bases). CDR1 and CDR2 from the germline V gene are SGHTA and FQGNSA. The CDR3 runs to 14 residues. V lost 1 base and J lost 3, with 8 bases in between. CDR3 loop: CASSLGQLTDTQYF. The CDR3, as DNA: TGTGCCAGCAGCTTAGGACAGTTGACAGATACGCAGTATTTT.

This clonotype was picked up many times. The chain has TRBV7-9 and TRBJ2-3; a weak D match, TRBD1 (5 bases). From germline, CDR1 is SEHNR and CDR2 FQNEAQ (reference sequence). The length of the CDR3 is 13 residues. The V end lost 5 bases, the J end lost 6 bases, and 12 bases lay between the germline ends. The CDR3 nucleotides read TGTGCCAGCAGCCTTACAAAGGGGGATACGCAGTATTTT. Translating it yields CASSLTKGDTQYF. Together with reference TRBV7-9 and TRBJ2-3, the CDR3 gives the full variable domain: DTGVSQNPRHKITKRGQNVTFRCDPISEHNRLYWYRQTLGQGPEFLTYFQNEAQLEKSRLLSDRFSAERPKGSFSTLEIQRTEQGDSAMYLCASSLTKGDTQYFGPGTRLTVL.

This clonotype was counted many times. The chain has TRBV7-9 and TRBJ2-1, with TRBD2 as a possible D gene (7 bases). V dropped 5 bases and J dropped 8 bases, with 16 bases sitting between them. Germline CDR1 and CDR2: SEHNR and FQNEAQ (reference sequence). The length of the CDR3 is 14 residues. CDR3 residues: CASSRVAGADEQFF. The CDR3 DNA follows: TGTGCCAGCAGCCGGGTGGCGGGGGCGGATGAGCAGTTCTTC.

This clonotype was seen repeatedly, ten times or more. The rearrangement joins TRBV12-3 or TRBV12-4 to TRBJ1-4; perhaps TRBD1 as D (5 bases). The V end lost 5 bases, the J end lost 4 bases, and 8 bases lay between the germline ends. The length of the CDR3 is 13 residues. DNA of the CDR3: TGTGCCAGCAGTCCAGACAGTAATGAAAAACTGTTTTTT. This encodes CASSPDSNEKLFF.

This clonotype appeared many times. This chain joins TRBV11-2 and TRBJ2-1; maybe TRBD2 (6 bases). Trimming pared 5 bases from V and 0 bases from J, leaving 14 bases between. The CDR3 loop spans 16 amino acids. Germline CDR1 is SGHAT and CDR2 is FQNNGV. The CDR3, as DNA: TGTGCCAGCAGCCCCGGGCTAGCGACCTCCTACAATGAGCAGTTCTTC. This encodes CASSPGLATSYNEQFF.

There are many counts of this clonotype. The rearrangement links TRBV4-1 to TRBJ2-1; the D is unclear. The germline V and J ends were trimmed by 4 bases and 5 bases, with 6 bases remaining between them. Germline CDR1 reads MGHRA; CDR2 reads YSYEKL. There are 12 residues in the CDR3. This chain's CDR3 is CASSLVDNEQFF. The DNA of the CDR3 is TGCGCCAGCAGCCTCGTGGACAATGAGCAGTTCTTC.

There are many counts of this clonotype. The chain links TRBV15 to TRBJ2-2, with D maybe TRBD1 (6 bases). V was trimmed by 9 bases and J by 3 bases, leaving 14 bases between them. CDR3 length equals 14 residues. Per germline, CDR1 LNHNV and CDR2 YYDKDF (reference sequence). The CDR3 protein is CATEQDSHTGELFF. DNA of the CDR3: TGTGCCACGGAACAGGACAGTCACACCGGGGAGCTGTTTTTT. The full variable domain, its missing parts supplied by reference TRBV15 and TRBJ2-2, is DAMVIQNPRYQVTQFGKPVTLSCSQTLNHNVMYWYQQKSSQAPKLLFHYYDKDFNNEADTPDNFQSRRPNTSFCFLDIRSPGLGDTAMYLCATEQDSHTGELFFGEGSRLTVL.

This clonotype was counted at least ten times. V and J are TRBV5-5 and TRBJ2-5, with D maybe TRBD1 (6 bases). The CDR3 is 16 residues long. In germline, CDR1 is SGHKS, CDR2 YYEKEE (reference sequence). V gave up 4 bases and J gave up 4 bases, with 20 bases separating them. The CDR3 sequence: CASSHSQGFPGETQYF. In DNA form, the CDR3 reads TGTGCCAGCAGCCACTCACAGGGTTTCCCTGGAGAGACCCAGTACTTC.

This clonotype occurred many times. The chain carries TRBV20-1 and TRBJ2-1; 8 bases fit TRBD2. Germline V gene sequence: CDR1 DFQATT, CDR2 SNEGSKA (reference sequence). V shed 3 bases, J shed 10 bases, and the junction held 14 bases outside the gene matches. The CDR3 contains 15 residues. The CDR3 is CSARRGALLLKEQFF. The CDR3 DNA reads TGCAGTGCTAGGCGGGGGGCCCTGCTCCTGAAAGAGCAGTTCTTC.

In this sample, this clonotype turned up many times. The chain combines TRBV4-1 with TRBJ2-6, with D possibly matching TRBD2 (5 bases). The CDR3 length is 18 residues. The ends were cut back, 5 bases at V and 0 bases at J, with 17 bases in the middle. Germline loops: CDR1 MGHRA, CDR2 YSYEKL. This CDR3 reads CASSTREHFYSGANVLTF. The CDR3 coding sequence is TGCGCCAGCAGCACTCGGGAACACTTCTACTCTGGGGCCAACGTCCTGACTTTC.

This clonotype is deemed medium-sized. The rearrangement uses TRBV21-1 and TRBJ2-7; no check of the table's D call, TRBD1, against the DNA was made. TRBV21-1 counts as a pseudogene. The CDR3 runs to 14 residues. CDR3 residues: CASSPRQGYYEQYF. For the CDR3, the DNA is TGTGCCAGCAGCCCCCGACAGGGGTACTACGAGCAGTACTTC.

This clonotype was counted many times. The V gene is TRBV11-2, the J gene TRBJ2-5; TRBD2 aligns across 14 bases. Per the germline V gene, CDR1 is SGHAT and CDR2 is FQNNGV. The CDR3 extends over 16 amino acids. V gave up 7 bases and J gave up 2 bases; unmatched junction bases: 6. CDR3 in DNA: TGTGCCAGCACCCTTGGGACTAGCGGGGGACAAGAGACCCAGTACTTC. Its protein is CASTLGTSGGQETQYF.

This clonotype was detected many times. One junction end disagrees with the germline gene, perhaps due to a read error. The chain employs TRBV5-1 and TRBJ1-5, with a weak D call TRBD1 (5 bases). CDR3 length equals 16 residues. The germline V gene has CDR1 SGHRS and CDR2 YFSETQ. The chain's CDR3 is CASSLTPQGDNQPQNF. For the CDR3, the DNA is TGCGCCAGCAGCTTGACCCCCCAGGGCGACAATCAGCCCCAGAATTTT.

This clonotype was picked up many times. The chain recombines TRBV6-5 with TRBJ1-1; no clear D gene. V was shortened by 2 bases and J by 8 bases, with 12 bases between the two germline ends. CDR1 and CDR2 from the germline V gene are MNHEY and SVGAGI. The CDR3 has 13 residues. The CDR3 DNA reads TGTGCCAGCAGTTACGCTGGGGTTCGGGAAGCTTTCTTT. Its protein is CASSYAGVREAFF.

This clonotype has at least ten counts. The V call is TRBV20-1, the J call TRBJ1-5; 9 positions match TRBD1. Unmatched junction bases numbered 11, after V lost 2 bases and J lost 0 bases. Germline V lookup: CDR1 DFQATT, CDR2 SNEGSKA (reference sequence). This CDR3 has 18 amino acids. The CDR3 here is CSARFLGTGISSNQPQHF. As DNA, the CDR3 is TGCAGTGCTAGATTCTTGGGGACAGGGATTAGTAGCAATCAGCCCCAGCATTTT.

The table lists this clonotype with many counts. The rearrangement uses TRBV7-2 and TRBJ2-3, with a tentative D call TRBD2 (7 bases). The CDR3 has 15 amino acids. V lost 8 bases, J lost 1 base, and 16 bases lay in between. CDR1 is SGHTA, CDR2 FQGNSA, per germline. DNA for the CDR3: TGTGCCAGCCGACGGGGGGCCTCGGGCACAGATACGCAGTATTTT. Its protein product is CASRRGASGTDTQYF.

This clonotype was observed at least ten times. The chain links TRBV10-3 to TRBJ2-1, with 7 bases aligning to TRBD2. Germline-derived CDR1 and CDR2 are ENHRY and SYGVKD. The CDR3 sequence is 15 residues long. V dropped 3 bases and J dropped 9; count of bases not matched to a gene: 11. The DNA of the CDR3 is TGTGCCATCAGTGATTTTCTAGCGGAAACCGTTGAGCAGTTCTTC. It specifies CAISDFLAETVEQFF.

The table lists this clonotype with many counts. The genes are TRBV5-1 and TRBJ2-2, with a possible D match to TRBD1 (5 bases). The CDR3 has 15 amino acids. The V end was cut by 0 bases, the J end by 0 bases, with 6 bases between. Germline V gene lookup returns CDR1 SGHRS and CDR2 YFSETQ. CDR3 sequence reads: CASSLGQPNTGELFF. Written as DNA, the CDR3 is TGCGCCAGCAGCTTGGGACAGCCGAACACCGGGGAGCTGTTTTTT. Full variable domain (rest looked up from reference TRBV5-1 and TRBJ2-2): KAGVTQTPRYLIKTRGQQVTLSCSPISGHRSVSWYQQTPGQGLQFLFEYFSETQRNKGNFPGRFSGRQFSNSRSEMNVSTLELGDSALYLCASSLGQPNTGELFFGEGSRLTVL.

This clonotype was seen ten or more times. The CDR3 region is CAIMGTGSFGANVLTF. The CDR3 DNA reads TGTGCCATCATGGGGACAGGGTCTTTTGGGGCCAACGTCCTGACTTTC. The chain combines TRBV10-3 with TRBJ2-6, with 9 bases lining up with TRBD1. The J segment lost 3 bases and the V segment lost 7 bases, leaving 7 bases of the junction unmatched. The germline V gene encodes CDR1 ENHRY and CDR2 SYGVKD. This CDR3 region has 16 residues.

This chain joins TRBV20-1 and TRBJ2-3; D is undetermined. The length of the CDR3 is 12 residues. Germline CDR1 reads DFQATT; CDR2 reads SNEGSKA (reference sequence). The germline V and J ends were trimmed by 3 bases and 2 bases, with 6 bases remaining between them. In DNA, the CDR3 is TGCAGTGCTAGGGTACTCACAGATACGCAGTATTTT. This encodes CSARVLTDTQYF.

This clonotype was counted at least ten times. V is TRBV20-1 and J is TRBJ2-7; D is perhaps TRBD1 (6 bases). Deletions cut 3 bases from V and 2 bases from J, with 17 bases between. This CDR3 has 15 amino acids. From germline, CDR1 is DFQATT and CDR2 SNEGSKA (reference sequence). In DNA form, the CDR3 reads TGCAGTGCTAGTGGGAGAGGGACACGGACCTACGAGCAGTACTTC. This encodes CSASGRGTRTYEQYF.

In its sample, this clonotype was seen many times. The chain has TRBV5-1 and TRBJ2-3; D unresolved. Germline CDR1 reads SGHRS; CDR2 reads YFSETQ. Trimming shortened V by 2 bases and J by 9 bases, and 10 bases separated the two germline ends. This CDR3 is built from 12 residues. The CDR3 region has the DNA TGCGCCAGCAGCTTCCACGTTGGGACGCAGTATTTT. This encodes CASSFHVGTQYF. The variable domain in full, with the rest retrieved from reference TRBV5-1 and TRBJ2-3, is KAGVTQTPRYLIKTRGQQVTLSCSPISGHRSVSWYQQTPGQGLQFLFEYFSETQRNKGNFPGRFSGRQFSNSRSEMNVSTLELGDSALYLCASSFHVGTQYFGPGTRLTVL.

V is TRBV7-2 and J is TRBJ2-7; TRBD1 matches at 9 bases. Germline lookup yields CDR1 SGHTA and CDR2 FQGNSA. The V gene end was trimmed by 3 bases and the J gene end by 4 bases; junction bases not matched to a gene: 7. The CDR3 consists of 15 residues. Written as DNA, the CDR3 is TGTGCCAGCAGCTTGTCCTGGGACAGGGTTTACGAGCAGTACTTC. Amino acids: CASSLSWDRVYEQYF.